These 8 T cell receptor beta chains originate from one sample sequenced in a study of shared clonotypes between healthy human individuals. Some clones are missing from TCRdb's copy, which holds only in-frame ones; the method was immunoSEQ multiplex PCR. The sample contains about 2 million clones, roughly 94% of which appear only once. Material: naive CD4+ T cells sorted from blood. Documented subset: CD45RA+ positively selected. The receptors here all came from a man aged 18 to 29 in good health.

V usage is TRBV28 and J usage is TRBJ1-5, with D perhaps TRBD1 (5 bases). The CDR3 spans 12 residues. Germline V CDR1 and CDR2: MDHEN, SYDVKM. V shed 6 bases and J shed 5 bases, with 8 bases lying between them. CDR3 coding DNA: TGTGCCAGCAGCGGGGACGATCAGCCCCAGCATTTT. Residues: CASSGDDQPQHF.

This chain links TRBV7-9 with TRBJ2-2; 8 positions match TRBD2. Germline lookup yields CDR1 SEHNR and CDR2 FQNEAQ (reference sequence). Trimming at V came to 6 bases and at J to 4 bases, leaving 7 bases not matched to a gene. The CDR3 extends over 15 amino acids. CDR3 nucleotide sequence: TGTGCCAGCAGTTACCTAGCGGGTTCCACCGGGGAGCTGTTTTTT. It translates to CASSYLAGSTGELFF.

The rearrangement joins TRBV7-2 to TRBJ2-3, with 10 positions matching TRBD2. Germline CDR1 and CDR2: SGHTA and FQGNSA. The CDR3 totals 16 residues. V was clipped by 5 bases and J by 5 bases; unmatched bases: 10. The CDR3 sequence: CASSPWSSGSLDTQYF. CDR3 sequence (DNA): TGTGCCAGCAGCCCTTGGTCTAGCGGGAGCCTAGATACGCAGTATTTT.

The chain couples TRBV6-1 to TRBJ2-5; D gene ambiguous. The germline V and J ends were trimmed by 1 base and 1 base, with 7 bases remaining between them. In germline, CDR1 is MNHNS, CDR2 SASEGT. The CDR3 extends over 14 amino acids. This CDR3 is CASSEVRVQETQYF. The CDR3 nucleotides read TGTGCCAGCAGTGAAGTTAGGGTCCAAGAGACCCAGTACTTC.

The chain joins TRBV30 to TRBJ2-1; D is uncertain. The CDR3 contains 11 residues. V lost 1 base and J 10 bases, leaving 8 bases between the germline ends. CDR1 GTSNPN and CDR2 SVGIG come from the germline V gene (reference sequence). CDR3 in amino acids: CAWSEGEEQFF. The CDR3, as DNA: TGTGCCTGGAGTGAGGGTGAGGAGCAGTTCTTC.

The rearrangement joins TRBV5-1 to TRBJ2-1; TRBD2 is a possible D gene (6 bases). Germline-derived CDR1 and CDR2 are SGHRS and YFSETQ. CDR3 length equals 16 residues. Trimming left V 5 bases short and J 6 bases short, with 21 bases between. This CDR3 is CASSPGTTSLANEQFF. CDR3 nucleotide sequence: TGCGCCAGCAGTCCCGGTACAACTAGCTTGGCCAATGAGCAGTTCTTC.

The gene calls are TRBV6-5 and TRBJ1-5; D may be TRBD1 (5 bases). The CDR3 consists of 13 residues. V lost 5 bases and J 7 bases, leaving 12 bases between the germline ends. Germline V CDR1 and CDR2: MNHEY, SVGAGI. As DNA, the CDR3 is TGTGCCAGCAGTCCCCCGGGGGGACAGCCCCAGCATTTT. Protein product: CASSPPGGQPQHF.

The rearrangement joins TRBV10-3 to TRBJ1-4; 7 bases are a match to TRBD1. With V trimmed by 6 bases and J by 8 bases, 6 bases remained unmatched. This CDR3 comprises 13 residues. The germline V gene has CDR1 ENHRY and CDR2 SYGVKD. CDR3 sequence reads: CAIRGGSGEKLFF. The CDR3 DNA reads TGTGCCATCAGAGGGGGCAGTGGCGAAAAACTGTTTTTT.